Each of the 7 T cell receptor beta chains below was sequenced from the same sample in a study of blood T cell repertoires in COVID-19. TCRdb's table, derived via immunoSEQ multiplex PCR, lists solely in-frame clones and lacks some. The table lists 300,000 to 350,000 clones, about nine tenths of them singletons, with less than 2.5% in the top ten. Sequenced input: peripheral blood. The receptors stem from a man between 18 and 29 years old with active or convalescent COVID-19.

The chain employs TRBV4-1 and TRBJ1-1, with D maybe TRBD1 (5 bases). V dropped 4 bases and J dropped 10 bases, with 16 bases sitting between them. Germline CDR1 is MGHRA and CDR2 is YSYEKL. This CDR3 region has 13 residues. The CDR3 DNA sequence: TGCGCCAGCAGCCCCTGGGGAGGGGCGGTAGCTTTCTTT. Encoded protein: CASSPWGGAVAFF.

This clone was seen only a few times. V and J are TRBV5-1 and TRBJ2-3; 7 positions agree with TRBD1. Unmatched junction bases numbered 3, after V lost 0 bases and J lost 2 bases. This CDR3 comprises 15 residues. Germline assignment: CDR1 SGHRS and CDR2 YFSETQ. The CDR3 loop is CASSLGQGDTDTQYF. In DNA, the CDR3 is TGCGCCAGCAGCTTGGGACAGGGAGACACAGATACGCAGTATTTT.

J is TRBJ2-7 and V is TRBV5-1; 9 nucleotides align to TRBD1. The CDR3 contains 14 residues. CDR1 and CDR2 from the germline V gene are SGHRS and YFSETQ. Trimming cost V 4 bases and J 1 base; bases outside gene matches: 3. The CDR3 DNA reads TGCGCCAGCAGCGCGACAGGGGGGTCCTACGAGCAGTACTTC. Its protein is CASSATGGSYEQYF.

The rearrangement uses TRBV9 and TRBJ1-2; D uncertain. This CDR3 region has 15 residues. V lost 4 bases and J lost 3, with 16 bases in between. Germline CDR1 is SGDLS and CDR2 is YYNGEE. CDR3 protein: CASSPNQREDYGYTF. The CDR3 DNA sequence: TGTGCCAGCAGCCCCAACCAGAGGGAGGACTATGGCTACACCTTC.

This clone was observed once. This chain joins TRBV19 and TRBJ2-3; 7 nucleotides match TRBD2. The trim removed 8 bases at V and 0 bases at J, leaving 2 bases unmatched. Germline V gene data show CDR1 as LNHDA and CDR2 as SQIVND (reference sequence). This CDR3 comprises 13 residues. This CDR3 reads CASGSGSTDTQYF. In nucleotides, the CDR3 is TGTGCCAGTGGTAGCGGGAGCACAGATACGCAGTATTTT. Complete variable domain (other parts from reference TRBV19 and TRBJ2-3): DGGITQSPKYLFRKEGQNVTLSCEQNLNHDAMYWYRQDPGQGLRLIYYSQIVNDFQKGDIAEGYSVSREKKESFPLTVTSAQKNPTAFYLCASGSGSTDTQYFGPGTRLTVL.

The DNA of the CDR3 is TGTGCCAGCACCCCAGGTTCCGCTAGCCTGGCCGGGGAGCTGTTTTTT. Translation: CASTPGSASLAGELFF. V and J are TRBV28 and TRBJ2-2; TRBD2 might be the D (5 bases). V lost 7 bases and J 6 bases, leaving 21 bases between the germline ends. There are 16 residues in the CDR3. The germline CDR1 and CDR2 sequences are MDHEN and SYDVKM.

This clone was observed once. The CDR3 region has the DNA TGTGCCAGCACCCCCGCGGGGGAATGGTGTGAAAAACTGTTTTTT. Protein sequence: CASTPAGEWCEKLFF. This sequence joins TRBV6-4 and TRBJ1-4; TRBD1 might be the D (5 bases). The CDR3 extends over 15 amino acids. Trimming removed 7 bases from V and 7 bases from J, with 19 bases in between. Germline V gene lookup returns CDR1 MRHNA and CDR2 SNTAGT.